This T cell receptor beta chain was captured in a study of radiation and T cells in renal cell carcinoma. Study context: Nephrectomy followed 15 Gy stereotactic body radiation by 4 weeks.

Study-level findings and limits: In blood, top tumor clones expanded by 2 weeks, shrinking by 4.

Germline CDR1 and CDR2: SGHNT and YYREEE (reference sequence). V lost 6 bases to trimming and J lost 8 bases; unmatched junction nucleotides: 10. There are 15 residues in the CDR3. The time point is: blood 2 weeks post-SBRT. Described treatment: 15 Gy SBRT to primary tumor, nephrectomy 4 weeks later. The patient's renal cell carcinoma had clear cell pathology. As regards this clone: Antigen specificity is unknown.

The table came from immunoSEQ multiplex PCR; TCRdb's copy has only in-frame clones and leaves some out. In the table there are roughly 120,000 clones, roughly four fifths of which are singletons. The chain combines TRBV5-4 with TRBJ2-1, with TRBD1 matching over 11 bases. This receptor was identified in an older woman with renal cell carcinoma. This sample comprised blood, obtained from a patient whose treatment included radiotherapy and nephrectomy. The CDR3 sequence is CASKVSGQGVDEQFF. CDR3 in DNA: TGTGCCAGCAAAGTCTCGGGACAGGGGGTCGATGAGCAGTTCTTC.